This T cell receptor (beta chain) is drawn from a study of vaccination effects on CD4 cells after COVID-19. With the ViraFEST assay, the study expanded antigen-specific CD4+ T cells using viral peptide pools, then sequenced them. CD4+ T cells were isolated after about nine days of culture. The person had a PCR-confirmed SARS-CoV-2 infection during March to December 2020. The table lists this clone with a few counts. Its antigen is currently unknown. The germline CDR1 and CDR2 sequences are SEHNR and FQNEAQ (reference sequence). The CDR3 extends over 14 amino acids. V lost 0 bases, J lost 5 bases, and 10 bases lay in between. Libraries were prepared by immunoSEQ multiplex PCR; TCRdb keeps only in-frame clonotypes and omits some of them. The sample shows tens of thousands of clones, approximately 72% of them seen only once.

This clonotype originated in a human donor who had a prior SARS-CoV-2 infection. The sequences come from CD4+ T cells from PBMCs cultured with a peptide pool, collected before COVID-19 vaccination. V and J are TRBV7-9 and TRBJ1-2, with D hard to call. CDR3 sequence: CASSLAGWEYGYTF. CDR3 nucleotide sequence: TGTGCCAGCAGCTTAGCGGGGTGGGAATATGGCTACACCTTC.